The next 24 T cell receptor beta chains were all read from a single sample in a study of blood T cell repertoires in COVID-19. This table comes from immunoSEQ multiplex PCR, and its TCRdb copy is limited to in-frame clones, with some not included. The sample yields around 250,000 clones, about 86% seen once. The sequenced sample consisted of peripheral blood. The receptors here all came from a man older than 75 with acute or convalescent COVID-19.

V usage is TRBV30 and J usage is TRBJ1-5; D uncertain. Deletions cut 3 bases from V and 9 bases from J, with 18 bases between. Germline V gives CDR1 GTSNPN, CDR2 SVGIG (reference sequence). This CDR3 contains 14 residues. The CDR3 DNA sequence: TGTGCCTGGAGCCCCCCTCCATCCCGGGGGCCCCAGCATTTT. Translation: CAWSPPPSRGPQHF.

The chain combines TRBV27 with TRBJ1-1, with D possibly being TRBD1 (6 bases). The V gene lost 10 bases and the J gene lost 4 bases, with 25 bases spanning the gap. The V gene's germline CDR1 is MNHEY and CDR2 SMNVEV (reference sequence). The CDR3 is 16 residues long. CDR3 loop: CATGDRGAPSGTEAFF. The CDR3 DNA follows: TGTGCCACTGGGGATCGGGGGGCCCCTTCGGGCACTGAAGCTTTCTTT.

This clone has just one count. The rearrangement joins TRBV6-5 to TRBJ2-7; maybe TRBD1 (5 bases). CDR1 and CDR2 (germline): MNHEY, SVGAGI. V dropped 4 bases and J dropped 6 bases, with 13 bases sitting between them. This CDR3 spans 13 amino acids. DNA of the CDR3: TGTGCCAGCAGTTTAACAGGCGCCTCCGAGCAGTACTTC. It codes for CASSLTGASEQYF.

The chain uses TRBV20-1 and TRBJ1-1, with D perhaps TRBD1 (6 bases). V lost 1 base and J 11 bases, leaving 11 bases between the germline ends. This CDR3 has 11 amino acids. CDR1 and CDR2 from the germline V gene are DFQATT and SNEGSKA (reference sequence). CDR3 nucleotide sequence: TGCAGTGCTAGAGCAGGGGTTTGGGCTTTCTTT. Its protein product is CSARAGVWAFF.

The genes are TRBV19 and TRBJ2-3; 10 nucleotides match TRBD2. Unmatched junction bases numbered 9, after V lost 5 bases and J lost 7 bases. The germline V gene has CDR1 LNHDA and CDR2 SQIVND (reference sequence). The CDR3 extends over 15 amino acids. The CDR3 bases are TGTGCCAGTAGTTTAACTAGCGGGGTTTCAAATACGCAGTATTTT. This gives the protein CASSLTSGVSNTQYF.

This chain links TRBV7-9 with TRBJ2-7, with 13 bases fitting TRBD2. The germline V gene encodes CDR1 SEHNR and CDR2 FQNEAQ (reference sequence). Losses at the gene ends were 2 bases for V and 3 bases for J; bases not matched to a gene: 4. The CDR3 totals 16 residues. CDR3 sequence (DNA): TGTGCCAGCAGCTTATCGACTAGCGGGAGGCACTACGAGCAGTACTTC. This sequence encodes CASSLSTSGRHYEQYF.

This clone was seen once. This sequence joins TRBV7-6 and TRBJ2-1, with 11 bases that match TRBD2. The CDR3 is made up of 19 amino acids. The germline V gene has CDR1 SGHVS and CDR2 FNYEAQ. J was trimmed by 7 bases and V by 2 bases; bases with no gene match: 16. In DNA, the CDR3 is TGTGCCAGCAGCTTACCCTCCCCCTCTCTAGCGGGGGGTAAGAATGAGCAGTTCTTC. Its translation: CASSLPSPSLAGGKNEQFF.

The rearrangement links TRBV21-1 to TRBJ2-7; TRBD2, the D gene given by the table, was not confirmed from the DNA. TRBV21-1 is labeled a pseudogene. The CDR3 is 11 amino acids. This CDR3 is CASSSRYEQYF. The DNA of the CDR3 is TGTGCCAGCAGCTCCCGCTACGAGCAGTACTTC.

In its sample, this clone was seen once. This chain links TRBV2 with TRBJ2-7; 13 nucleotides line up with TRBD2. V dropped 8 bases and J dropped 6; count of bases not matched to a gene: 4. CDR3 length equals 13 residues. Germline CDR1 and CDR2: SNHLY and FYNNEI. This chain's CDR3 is CASCRLAGGEQYF. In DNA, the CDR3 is TGTGCCAGCTGCCGACTAGCGGGAGGCGAGCAGTACTTC.

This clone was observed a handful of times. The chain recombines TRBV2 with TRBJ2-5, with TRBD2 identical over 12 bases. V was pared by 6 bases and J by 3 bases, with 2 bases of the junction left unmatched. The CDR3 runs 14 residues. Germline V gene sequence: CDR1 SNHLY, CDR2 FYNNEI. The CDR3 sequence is CASRRTSGEETQYF. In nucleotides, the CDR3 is TGTGCCAGCAGGAGGACTAGCGGGGAAGAGACCCAGTACTTC.

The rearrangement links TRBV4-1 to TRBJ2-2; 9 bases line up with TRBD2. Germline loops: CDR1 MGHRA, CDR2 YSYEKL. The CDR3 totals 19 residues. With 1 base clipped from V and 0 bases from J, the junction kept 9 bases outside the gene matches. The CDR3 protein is CASSQVFRGLATNTGELFF. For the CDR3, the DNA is TGCGCCAGCAGCCAAGTCTTTAGGGGACTAGCTACGAACACCGGGGAGCTGTTTTTT.

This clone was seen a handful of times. The CDR3 loop reads CASSTHRDLSNQPQHF. CDR3 bases: TGTGCCAGTAGTACCCACAGGGACCTAAGCAATCAGCCCCAGCATTTT. The genes are TRBV19 and TRBJ1-5; tentative D call: TRBD1 (6 bases). The CDR3 length is 16 residues. CDR1 is LNHDA and CDR2 is SQIVND in the germline V gene (reference sequence). V dropped 4 bases and J dropped 1 base, with 14 bases sitting between them.

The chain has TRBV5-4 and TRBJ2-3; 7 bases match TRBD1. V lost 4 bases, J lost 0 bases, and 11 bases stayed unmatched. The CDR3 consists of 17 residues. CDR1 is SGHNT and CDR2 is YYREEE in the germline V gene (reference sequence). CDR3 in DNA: TGTGCCAGCAGCGTGCTCTTAGGGGGCGGGAGCACAGATACGCAGTATTTT. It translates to CASSVLLGGGSTDTQYF.

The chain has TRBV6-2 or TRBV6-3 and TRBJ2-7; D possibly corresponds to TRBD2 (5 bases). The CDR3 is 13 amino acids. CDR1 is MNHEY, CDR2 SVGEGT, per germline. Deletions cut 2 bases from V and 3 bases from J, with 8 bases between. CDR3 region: CASSYEGNYEQYF. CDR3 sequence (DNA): TGTGCCAGCAGTTACGAGGGCAACTACGAGCAGTACTTC.

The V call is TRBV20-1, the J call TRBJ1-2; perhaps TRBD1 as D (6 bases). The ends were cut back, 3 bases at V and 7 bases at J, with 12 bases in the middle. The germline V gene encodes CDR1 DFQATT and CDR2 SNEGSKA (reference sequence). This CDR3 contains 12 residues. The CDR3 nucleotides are TGCAGTGCTAGTAAGGGGGATAGTGGCTACACCTTC. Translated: CSASKGDSGYTF.

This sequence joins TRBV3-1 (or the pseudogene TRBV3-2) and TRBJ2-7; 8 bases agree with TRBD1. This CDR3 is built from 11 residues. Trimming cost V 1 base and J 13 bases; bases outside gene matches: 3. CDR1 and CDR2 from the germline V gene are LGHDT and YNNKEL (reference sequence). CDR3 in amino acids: CASSQGDRTYF. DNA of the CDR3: TGTGCCAGCAGCCAAGGGGACAGGACTTACTTC.

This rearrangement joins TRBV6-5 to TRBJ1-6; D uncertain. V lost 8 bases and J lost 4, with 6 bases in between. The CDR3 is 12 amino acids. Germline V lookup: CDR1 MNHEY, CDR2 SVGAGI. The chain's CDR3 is CASRGYNSPLHF. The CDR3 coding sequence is TGTGCCAGCCGGGGTTATAATTCACCCCTCCACTTT.

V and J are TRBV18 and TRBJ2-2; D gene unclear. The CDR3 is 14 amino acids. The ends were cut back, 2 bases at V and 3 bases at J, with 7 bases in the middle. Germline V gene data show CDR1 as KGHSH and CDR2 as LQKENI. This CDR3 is CASSPFRDTGELFF. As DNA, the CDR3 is TGTGCCAGCTCACCATTTCGCGACACCGGGGAGCTGTTTTTT. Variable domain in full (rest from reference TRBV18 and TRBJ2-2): NAGVMQNPRHLVRRRGQEARLRCSPMKGHSHVYWYRQLPEEGLKFMVYLQKENIIDESGMPKERFSAEFPKEGPSILRIQQVVRGDSAAYFCASSPFRDTGELFFGEGSRLTVL.

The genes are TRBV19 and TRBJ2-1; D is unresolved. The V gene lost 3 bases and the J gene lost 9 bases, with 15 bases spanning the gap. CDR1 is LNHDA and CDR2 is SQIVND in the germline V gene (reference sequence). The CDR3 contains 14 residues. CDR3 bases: TGTGCCAGTAGTATTAGTCGTCCGCAATCTGAGCAGTTCTTC. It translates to CASSISRPQSEQFF. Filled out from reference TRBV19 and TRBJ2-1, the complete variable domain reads DGGITQSPKYLFRKEGQNVTLSCEQNLNHDAMYWYRQDPGQGLRLIYYSQIVNDFQKGDIAEGYSVSREKKESFPLTVTSAQKNPTAFYLCASSISRPQSEQFFGPGTRLTVL.

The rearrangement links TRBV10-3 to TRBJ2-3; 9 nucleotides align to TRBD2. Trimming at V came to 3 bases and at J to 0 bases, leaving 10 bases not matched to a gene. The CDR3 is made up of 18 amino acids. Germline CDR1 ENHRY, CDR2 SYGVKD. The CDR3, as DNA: TGTGCCATCAGTGACCCCCGTCTAGCGGGATCGAGCACAGATACGCAGTATTTT. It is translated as CAISDPRLAGSSTDTQYF.

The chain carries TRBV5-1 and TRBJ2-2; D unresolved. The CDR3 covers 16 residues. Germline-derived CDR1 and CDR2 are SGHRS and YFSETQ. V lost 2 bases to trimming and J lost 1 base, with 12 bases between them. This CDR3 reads CASSLQAIGNTGELFF. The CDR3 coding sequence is TGCGCCAGCAGCTTACAAGCGATAGGGAACACCGGGGAGCTGTTTTTT.

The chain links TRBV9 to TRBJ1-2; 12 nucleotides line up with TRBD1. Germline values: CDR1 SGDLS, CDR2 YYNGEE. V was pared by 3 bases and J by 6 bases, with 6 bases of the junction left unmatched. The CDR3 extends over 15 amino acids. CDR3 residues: CASSAAGTGGNGYTF. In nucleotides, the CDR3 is TGTGCCAGCAGCGCCGCCGGGACAGGGGGCAATGGCTACACCTTC.

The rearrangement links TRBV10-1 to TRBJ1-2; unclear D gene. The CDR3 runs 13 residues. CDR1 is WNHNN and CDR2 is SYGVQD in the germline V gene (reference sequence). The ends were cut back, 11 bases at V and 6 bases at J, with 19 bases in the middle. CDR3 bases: TGCGCCCGAGCGGTAGGGAGGAGAAATGGCTACACCTTC. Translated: CARAVGRRNGYTF.

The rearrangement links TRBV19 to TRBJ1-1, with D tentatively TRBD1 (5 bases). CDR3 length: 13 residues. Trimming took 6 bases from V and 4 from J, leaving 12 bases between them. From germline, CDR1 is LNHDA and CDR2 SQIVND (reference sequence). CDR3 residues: CASRRTGVTEAFF. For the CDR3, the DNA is TGTGCCAGTAGGCGGACGGGGGTCACTGAAGCTTTCTTT.